Listed below are T cell receptor beta chains from one sample, sequenced in a study of T cell repertoires in cytomegalovirus infection. Their antigen targets remain unknown. TCRdb called the reads again in MiXCR, with one record for every CDR3 protein. The table has approximately 910,000 distinct CDR3 sequences, roughly 31% seen once. The sequenced sample was cultured CD8+ T cells from PBMCs, obtained from culture after CMV antigen stimulation. All receptors come from a human donor in good health (CMV status not recorded). Some clones in this sample may be carry-over from other donors' samples. Both conserved end residues are trimmed from each CDR3.

V gene: TRBV29-1
CDR3 length: 11
CDR3 protein: SLYRGSYNEQF

V gene: TRBV4-1
CDR3 length: 12
CDR3 protein: ASSQVAGGGEQF

V gene: TRBV7-9
CDR3 length: 13
CDR3 protein: ASRTHGGGSYEQY

V gene: TRBV7-6
CDR3 length: 13
CDR3 protein: ASSLRPVGFAEAF

V gene: TRBV4-1
CDR3 length: 14
CDR3 protein: ASSPTDPSSYNEQF

V gene: TRBV11-2
CDR3 length: 14
CDR3 protein: ASSLAKGLSTDTQY

V gene: TRBV4-1
CDR3 length: 15
CDR3 protein: ASSPPGQGISPYGYT

V gene: TRBV12-5
CDR3 length: 14
CDR3 protein: ASGLSRDRGLQPQH

V gene: TRBV4-2
CDR3 length: 17
CDR3 protein: ASSQPGTGRGGPNEKLF

V gene: TRBV12-3/TRBV12-4
CDR3 length: 11
CDR3 protein: ASRETSPDTQY

V gene: TRBV15
CDR3 length: 13
CDR3 protein: ATSSGTEITYEQY

V gene: TRBV4-1
CDR3 length: 13
CDR3 protein: ASSQATTVVHEQY

V gene: TRBV24-1
CDR3 length: 17
CDR3 protein: ATSDRRGIGLAGANVLT

V gene: TRBV7-8
CDR3 length: 14
CDR3 protein: ASSLALLASYNEQF

V gene: TRBV29-1
CDR3 length: 12
CDR3 protein: SVEDPRVWGEQY

V gene: TRBV19
CDR3 length: 13
CDR3 protein: ASSIVTGDYNEQF

V gene: TRBV27
CDR3 length: 10
CDR3 protein: ASSASGNEQF

V gene: TRBV12-3/TRBV12-4
CDR3 length: 10
CDR3 protein: ASSFYDQPQH

V gene: TRBV6-2/TRBV6-3
CDR3 length: 14
CDR3 protein: ASRFGGAWNTGELF

V gene: TRBV12-5
CDR3 length: 10
CDR3 protein: ASGLGVYEQY

V gene: TRBV27
CDR3 length: 12
CDR3 protein: ASTSYLGADTQY

V gene: TRBV20-1
CDR3 length: 12
CDR3 protein: SATTEGDYYGYT

V gene: TRBV7-2
CDR3 length: 12
CDR3 protein: ASSLVDRSYGYT

V gene: TRBV7-2
CDR3 length: 15
CDR3 protein: ASSRPGTGISPEKLF

V gene: TRBV2
CDR3 length: 10
CDR3 protein: ASMTGANVLT

V gene: TRBV6-1
CDR3 length: 12
CDR3 protein: ASSERLALHEQF

V gene: TRBV27
CDR3 length: 12
CDR3 protein: ASSFYRGQSEQY